This T cell receptor (beta chain) was captured in a study of blood T cell repertoires in COVID-19. As for the study in general: The cDNA or gDNA used as material had been derived from T cells, B-cell-depleted T cells, or PBMCs.

Germline values: CDR1 SGHAT, CDR2 FQNNGV. The CDR3 is 15 amino acids. V gave up 5 bases and J gave up 1 base; unmatched junction bases: 5. Libraries were prepared by immunoSEQ multiplex PCR; TCRdb keeps only in-frame clonotypes and omits some of them. The sample has roughly 100,000 clones, roughly 79% seen once. The chain employs TRBV11-2 and TRBJ1-3; 7 nucleotides line up with TRBD1. Sequenced sample: peripheral blood. The receptor was isolated from an older man with COVID-19, enrolled during active disease. The CDR3 protein is CASSRRQGSGNTIYF. In DNA form, the CDR3 reads TGTGCCAGCAGCCGTAGACAGGGTTCTGGAAACACCATATATTTT. The full variable domain, rest sourced from reference TRBV11-2 and TRBJ1-3, is EAGVAQSPRYKIIEKRQSVAFWCNPISGHATLYWYQQILGQGPKLLIQFQNNGVVDDSQLPKDRFSAERLKGVDSTLKIQPAKLEDSAVYLCASSRRQGSGNTIYFGEGSWLTVV.